The 9 T cell receptor beta chains listed next were all sequenced from one sample in a study of preoperative IRX-2 immunotherapy in early breast cancer. Treatment meaning: preoperative locoregional IRX-2 cytokine immunotherapy. Sequencing was performed with immunoSEQ multiplex PCR; in TCRdb, only in-frame clones are kept and a portion is missing. The sample records 20,000 to 30,000 clones, 75% to 90% being singletons. This specimen was tumor tissue, taken after IRX-2 immunotherapy. The receptors shown here come from a human donor with breast cancer.

The chain joins TRBV5-1 to TRBJ1-5; D is uncertain. Germline V CDR1 and CDR2: SGHRS, YFSETQ. The CDR3 runs to 13 residues. V gave up 2 bases and J gave up 4 bases, with 7 bases separating them. This CDR3 is CASSFSENQPQHF. In nucleotides, the CDR3 is TGCGCCAGCAGCTTTTCGGAGAATCAGCCCCAGCATTTT. Combining the CDR3 with reference TRBV5-1 and TRBJ1-5 gives the whole variable domain KAGVTQTPRYLIKTRGQQVTLSCSPISGHRSVSWYQQTPGQGLQFLFEYFSETQRNKGNFPGRFSGRQFSNSRSEMNVSTLELGDSALYLCASSFSENQPQHFGDGTRLSIL.

V is TRBV19 and J is TRBJ2-5; D is possibly TRBD1 (5 bases). The end of the DNA aligns better with TRBJ2-7, so the J call may be wrong. The germline gives CDR1 LNHDA, CDR2 SQIVND (reference sequence). CDR3 length: 14 residues. As DNA, the CDR3 is TGTGCCAGTAGTATTGGCGCAGGGAACTACGAGCAGTACTTC. Translating it yields CASSIGAGNYEQYF.

This clone was detected once. This chain uses TRBV19 with TRBJ1-5; D remains ambiguous. Trimming took off 5 bases at V and 0 bases at J, with 17 bases between the two ends. The germline gives CDR1 LNHDA, CDR2 SQIVND (reference sequence). The CDR3 contains 17 residues. CDR3 sequence (DNA): TGTGCCAGTAGTCTCGACGACCTGACCGGTAGCAATCAGCCCCAGCATTTT. It specifies CASSLDDLTGSNQPQHF.

The rearrangement uses TRBV18 and TRBJ2-3; D gene unclear. There are 13 residues in the CDR3. V lost 3 bases and J 4 bases, leaving 8 bases between the germline ends. Per the germline V gene, CDR1 is KGHSH and CDR2 is LQKENI. The CDR3 nucleotides read TGTGCCAGCTCACCTGCCTCCTCAGATACGCAGTATTTT. Translated, it gives CASSPASSDTQYF.

The chain couples TRBV11-2 to TRBJ2-7; perhaps TRBD1 as D (5 bases). V lost 2 bases to trimming and J lost 10 bases, with 9 bases between them. This CDR3 is 11 amino acids long. Germline V gives CDR1 SGHAT, CDR2 FQNNGV. CDR3 sequence reads: CASSLTGHQYF. Written as DNA, the CDR3 is TGTGCCAGCAGCTTAACTGGACACCAGTACTTC.

The gene calls are TRBV11-2 and TRBJ2-2; tentative D call: TRBD2 (5 bases). CDR3 length equals 14 residues. From germline, CDR1 is SGHAT and CDR2 FQNNGV. Trimming removed 3 bases from V and 3 bases from J, with 8 bases in between. The CDR3 protein is CASSFEGYTGELFF. In DNA form, the CDR3 reads TGTGCCAGCAGCTTTGAGGGCTACACCGGGGAGCTGTTTTTT.

The rearrangement joins TRBV28 to TRBJ2-7; TRBD1 might be the D (6 bases). V was clipped by 4 bases and J by 3 bases, with 19 bases between them. This CDR3 spans 16 amino acids. Per the germline V gene, CDR1 is MDHEN and CDR2 is SYDVKM. CDR3 bases: TGTGCCAGCAGTTCCACCCTCCCCGGGACAATCTACGAGCAGTACTTC. Its protein product is CASSSTLPGTIYEQYF.

The rearrangement links TRBV18 to TRBJ2-2; no firm D call. From germline, CDR1 is KGHSH and CDR2 LQKENI. V was pared by 2 bases and J by 2 bases, with 0 bases between. The CDR3 is 12 residues long. The CDR3 DNA follows: TGTGCCAGCTCACCAAACACCGGGGAGCTGTTTTTT. It translates to CASSPNTGELFF. Variable domain in full (rest from reference TRBV18 and TRBJ2-2): NAGVMQNPRHLVRRRGQEARLRCSPMKGHSHVYWYRQLPEEGLKFMVYLQKENIIDESGMPKERFSAEFPKEGPSILRIQQVVRGDSAAYFCASSPNTGELFFGEGSRLTVL.

The V and J genes are TRBV7-8 and TRBJ1-4; unclear D gene. The length of the CDR3 is 15 residues. Trimming left V 1 base short and J 3 bases short, with 9 bases between. CDR1 and CDR2 from the germline V gene are SGHVS and FQNEAQ. The DNA for the CDR3 is TGTGCCAGCAGCTTAGGTCTCGGGGCTAATGAAAAACTGTTTTTT. It translates to CASSLGLGANEKLFF.